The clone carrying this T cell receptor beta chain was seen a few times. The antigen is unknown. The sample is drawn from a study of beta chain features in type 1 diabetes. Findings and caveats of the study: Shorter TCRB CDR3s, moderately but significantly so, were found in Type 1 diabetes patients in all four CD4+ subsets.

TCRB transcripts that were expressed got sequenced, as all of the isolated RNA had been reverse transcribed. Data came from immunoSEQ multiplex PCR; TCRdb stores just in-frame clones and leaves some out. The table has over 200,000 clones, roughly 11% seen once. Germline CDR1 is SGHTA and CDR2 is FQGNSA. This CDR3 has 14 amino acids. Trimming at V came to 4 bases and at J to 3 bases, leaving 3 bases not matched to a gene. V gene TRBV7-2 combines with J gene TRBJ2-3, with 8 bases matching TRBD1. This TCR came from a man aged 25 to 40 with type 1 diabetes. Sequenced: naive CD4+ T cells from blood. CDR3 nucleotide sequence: TGTGCCAGCAGCTATGACAGGGGTACAGATACGCAGTATTTT. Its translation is CASSYDRGTDTQYF.